These 6 T cell receptor beta chains share one sample of origin, sequenced in a study of CD8 T cells in Susac syndrome. Random hexamers served to reverse transcribe about 0.5 to 1 ug RNA. One entry per CDR3 protein results from TCRdb running MiXCR on the immunoSEQ multiplex PCR reads. Here the sample spans 120,000 to 150,000 distinct CDR3 sequences, approximately 94% being singletons. Specimen: CD4+ T cells from PBMCs. All receptors come from a human donor in good health.

The chain recombines TRBV3-1 with TRBJ1-2, with a tentative D call TRBD1 (6 bases). The CDR3 consists of 14 residues. Trimming removed 4 bases at V and 7 bases at J, with 16 bases between. Germline V gives CDR1 LGHDT, CDR2 YNNKEL (reference sequence). The DNA of the CDR3 is TGTGCCAGCAGCCCAGCGGGGGGGGGCTCTGGCTACACCTTC. This translates into CASSPAGGGSGYTF.

The sample holds one count of this clonotype. The chain has TRBV12-3 or TRBV12-4 and TRBJ2-7; the D is unclear. The CDR3 loop spans 14 amino acids. The germline V and J ends were trimmed by 5 bases and 5 bases, with 16 bases remaining between them. The CDR3 protein is CASSLGVWENEQYF. The CDR3 region has the DNA TGTGCCAGCAGTCTCGGAGTGTGGGAAAACGAGCAGTACTTC.

The CDR3 protein is CASSQDTSGRIDTQYF. Here the CDR3 DNA reads TGTGCCAGCAGCCAAGACACTAGCGGGAGGATAGATACGCAGTATTTT. The V gene is TRBV3-1, the J gene TRBJ2-3; TRBD2 agrees at 12 bases. The CDR3 length is 16 residues. The V and J ends lost 0 bases and 5 bases, in that order; junction bases with no gene match: 3. The germline V gene encodes CDR1 LGHDT and CDR2 YNNKEL (reference sequence).

The gene calls are TRBV30 and TRBJ2-7; 8 bases are shared with TRBD2. The CDR3 is made up of 12 amino acids. V shed 8 bases, J shed 0 bases, and the junction held 3 bases outside the gene matches. Germline values: CDR1 GTSNPN, CDR2 SVGIG (reference sequence). The CDR3 DNA reads as TGTGCCGTTAGCGGGACCTCCTACGAGCAGTACTTC. Translated: CAVSGTSYEQYF.

The V and J genes are TRBV6-2 or TRBV6-3 and TRBJ2-3; 7 nucleotides align to TRBD2. Germline trimming cut 0 bases from V and 4 bases from J; bases unmatched to any gene: 4. Germline assignment: CDR1 MNHEY and CDR2 SVGEGT. CDR3 length equals 15 residues. The CDR3 reads CASSYSSRGADTQYF. As DNA, the CDR3 is TGTGCCAGCAGTTACTCTTCACGGGGGGCAGATACGCAGTATTTT.

The chain links TRBV10-3 to TRBJ2-5, with TRBD2 matching over 7 bases. V was pared by 6 bases and J by 5 bases, with 9 bases of the junction left unmatched. Germline values: CDR1 ENHRY, CDR2 SYGVKD. The CDR3 runs to 14 residues. As DNA, the CDR3 is TGTGCCATCAGCGGGGGAGCGGGAAGGGAGACCCAGTACTTC. Amino acid sequence: CAISGGAGRETQYF.